This is a list of T cell receptor beta chains from one sample in a study of beta chain features in type 1 diabetes. Measured with immunoSEQ multiplex PCR; TCRdb has only the in-frame clones, and not every one. The repertoire holds around 340,000 clones, with 7% to 9% as singletons. Material: central memory CD4+ T cells from blood. These receptors were collected from a woman between 18 and 30 years old in good health. The CDR3 runs from the conserved cysteine through the conserved F or W. Fields, in order: J gene, D gene, V gene, clone size, CDR3 protein, CDR3 DNA. A D gene is named only where the DNA matches it firmly. Rows give clone size only sometimes, using once, few, many, or a class for an expanded clone.

TRBJ2-1	TRBD2	TRBV11-2	few	CASSLRTSGSQSSYNEQFF	TGTGCCAGCAGCTTACGAACTAGCGGGAGTCAGAGCTCCTACAATGAGCAGTTCTTC
TRBJ2-1	TRBD1	TRBV7-2	NA	CASSQGQGVHNEQFF	TGTGCCAGCAGCCAGGGACAGGGGGTCCACAATGAGCAGTTCTTC
TRBJ1-2	NA	TRBV7-2	few	CASSLHGGAGYTF	TGTGCCAGCAGCCTTCACGGGGGCGCGGGCTACACCTTC
TRBJ2-1	TRBD1	TRBV5-1	few	CASSLRTGGSEQFF	TGCGCCAGCAGCTTGAGGACAGGGGGCAGTGAGCAGTTCTTC
TRBJ1-1	NA	TRBV12-5	few	CARMRFLGYTEAFF	TGTGCTAGAATGAGGTTTTTGGGGTACACTGAAGCTTTCTTT
TRBJ1-5	NA	TRBV18	NA	CASSWALSNQPQHF	TGTGCCAGCTCATGGGCCTTAAGCAATCAGCCCCAGCATTTT
TRBJ2-7	TRBD2	TRBV4-3	NA	CASSHGIAGGPVYEQYF	TGCGCCAGCAGCCACGGCATAGCGGGAGGGCCTGTGTACGAGCAGTACTTC
TRBJ2-7	TRBD2	TRBV2	few	CASSERGREGRSEQYF	TGTGCCAGCAGTGAAAGGGGGCGGGAGGGCCGATCCGAGCAGTACTTC
TRBJ2-5	TRBD2	TRBV7-8	few	CASSLALMLAGGWETQYF	TGTGCCAGCAGCTTAGCACTAATGCTAGCGGGAGGGTGGGAGACCCAGTACTTC
TRBJ2-5	TRBD1	TRBV18	NA	CASSRGQEETQYF	TGTGCCAGCTCACGGGGACAGGAAGAGACCCAGTACTTC
TRBJ2-2	NA	TRBV9	few	CASSHGTANTGELFF	TGTGCCAGCAGCCACGGGACTGCGAACACCGGGGAGCTGTTTTTT
TRBJ2-3	TRBD2	TRBV4-1	NA	CASSPGTSGTDTQYF	TGCGCCAGCAGCCCGGGGACTAGCGGGACAGATACGCAGTATTTT
TRBJ2-3	NA	TRBV7-2	few	CASSLALRGIGADTQYF	TGTGCCAGCAGCTTAGCGTTACGCGGGATTGGGGCAGATACGCAGTATTTT
TRBJ2-3	TRBD1	TRBV7-2	few	CASSPRAQGADTQYF	TGTGCCAGCAGCCCGAGAGCACAGGGGGCAGATACGCAGTATTTT
TRBJ1-2	TRBD1	TRBV7-2	NA	CASSLAWRRDRTSYGYTF	TGTGCCAGCAGCTTAGCATGGCGACGGGACAGAACAAGCTATGGCTACACCTTC
TRBJ2-7	NA	TRBV19	few	CASSIGSIGTSEQYF	TGTGCCAGTAGTATAGGCAGTATTGGGACCTCCGAGCAGTACTTC
TRBJ1-5	TRBD1	TRBV10-3	few	CAISGSGGPNQPQHF	TGTGCCATCAGTGGGTCAGGGGGACCCAATCAGCCCCAGCATTTT
TRBJ2-1	NA	TRBV7-9	many	CASSLIGGNEQFF	TGTGCCAGCAGCCTTATAGGGGGGAATGAGCAGTTCTTC
TRBJ2-5	NA	TRBV25-1	many	CASSDPTGLETQYF	TGTGCCAGCAGTGACCCTACAGGGTTGGAGACCCAGTACTTC
TRBJ2-2	TRBD1	TRBV5-1	many	CASTGTGNTGELFF	TGCGCCAGCACCGGGACAGGTAACACCGGGGAGCTGTTTTTT
TRBJ1-5	NA	TRBV4-3	NA	CASSQDRGQPQHF	TGCGCCAGCAGCCAAGATCGGGGCCAGCCCCAGCATTTT
TRBJ2-2	NA	TRBV7-9	NA	CASSLLGVNTGELFF	TGTGCCAGCAGCTTACTCGGAGTTAACACCGGGGAGCTGTTTTTT
TRBJ2-2	TRBD1	TRBV11-3	NA	CASSKDRGSDTGELFF	TGTGCCAGCAGCAAGGACAGGGGGTCGGACACCGGGGAGCTGTTTTTT